These 8 T cell receptor beta chains originate from one sample sequenced in a study of T cells in Graves' hyperthyroidism and ophthalmopathy. There were TCR beta CDR3 regions amplified from RNA transcripts. The HTBI primer set served for first-round RT-PCR of the TCR CDR3. TCRdb re-called the multiplex PCR reads with MiXCR, one entry per CDR3 protein. The sample contains hundreds of thousands of distinct CDR3 sequences, roughly 14% of which appear only once. The sample taken for sequencing was blood. Receptor source: a woman in her twenties or thirties with Graves' hyperthyroidism that later progressed to Graves' ophthalmopathy.

This clonotype was counted ten times or more. The genes are TRBV6-1 and TRBJ1-2; no definite D call. The germline V and J ends were trimmed by 5 bases and 6 bases, with 13 bases remaining between them. Per the germline V gene, CDR1 is MNHNS and CDR2 is SASEGT. CDR3 length: 13 residues. In DNA form, the CDR3 reads TGTGCCAGCAGTCCCCTTCGGACGGATGGCTACACCTTC. Its protein product is CASSPLRTDGYTF.

The chain has TRBV3-1 and TRBJ1-1; maybe TRBD1 (5 bases). Trimming cost V 0 bases and J 0 bases, with 11 bases left between them. CDR1 LGHDT and CDR2 YNNKEL come from the germline V gene (reference sequence). This CDR3 spans 16 amino acids. CDR3 nucleotides: TGTGCCAGCAGCCAAGAAGGGAAAGGGGTGAACACTGAAGCTTTCTTT. Its translation is CASSQEGKGVNTEAFF.

This clonotype was picked up many times. The V call is TRBV2, the J call TRBJ2-2; TRBD1 aligns across 7 bases. The ends lost 1 base at V and 0 bases at J; junction bases unmatched: 2. CDR3 length: 16 residues. Germline V lookup: CDR1 SNHLY, CDR2 FYNNEI. CDR3: CASSEVGTANTGELFF. CDR3 sequence (DNA): TGTGCCAGCAGTGAAGTCGGGACAGCGAACACCGGGGAGCTGTTTTTT.

In this sample, this clonotype turned up many times. The J gene is TRBJ1-1, the V gene TRBV10-3; possible D gene TRBD1, 5 bases. Germline lookup yields CDR1 ENHRY and CDR2 SYGVKD. This CDR3 spans 16 amino acids. V lost 0 bases to trimming and J lost 4 bases, with 15 bases between them. CDR3 amino acids: CAISESRRGAGTEAFF. CDR3 DNA: TGTGCCATCAGTGAGTCGAGACGAGGGGCGGGCACTGAAGCTTTCTTT.

This chain connects TRBV20-1 to TRBJ2-5; unclear D gene. The CDR3 extends over 14 amino acids. Germline CDR1 is DFQATT and CDR2 is SNEGSKA (reference sequence). Trimming left V 0 bases short and J 3 bases short, with 11 bases between. The CDR3 region is CSARDRPYKETQYF. The CDR3 DNA reads as TGCAGTGCTAGAGACAGGCCTTACAAAGAGACCCAGTACTTC.

This clonotype turned up a few times. The chain carries TRBV29-1 and TRBJ2-5; D not resolved. CDR1 is SQVTM and CDR2 is ANQGSEA in the germline V gene. This CDR3 region has 11 residues. Trimming shortened V by 8 bases and J by 5 bases, and 12 bases separated the two germline ends. CDR3 sequence: CSPRDLETQYF. CDR3 nucleotides: TGCAGCCCTCGAGACTTGGAGACCCAGTACTTC.

This clonotype was detected ten times or more. V and J are TRBV24-1 and TRBJ2-4; D is uncertain. V dropped 4 bases and J dropped 6 bases, with 18 bases sitting between them. The CDR3 is 16 residues long. From germline, CDR1 is KGHDR and CDR2 SFDVKD. The CDR3 loop reads CATSEARNGWRNIQYF. CDR3 coding DNA: TGTGCCACCAGTGAAGCTAGAAACGGATGGAGAAACATTCAGTACTTC.

A single count supports this clonotype. The chain is built from TRBV6-1 and TRBJ2-5, with D perhaps matching TRBD1 (6 bases). V was shortened by 10 bases and J by 0 bases, with 12 bases between the two germline ends. Germline V gene sequence: CDR1 MNHNS, CDR2 SASEGT. The CDR3 extends over 13 amino acids. Written as DNA, the CDR3 is TGTGCCATCCGGGACAACAACCAAGAGACCCAGTACTTC. Its protein is CAIRDNNQETQYF.